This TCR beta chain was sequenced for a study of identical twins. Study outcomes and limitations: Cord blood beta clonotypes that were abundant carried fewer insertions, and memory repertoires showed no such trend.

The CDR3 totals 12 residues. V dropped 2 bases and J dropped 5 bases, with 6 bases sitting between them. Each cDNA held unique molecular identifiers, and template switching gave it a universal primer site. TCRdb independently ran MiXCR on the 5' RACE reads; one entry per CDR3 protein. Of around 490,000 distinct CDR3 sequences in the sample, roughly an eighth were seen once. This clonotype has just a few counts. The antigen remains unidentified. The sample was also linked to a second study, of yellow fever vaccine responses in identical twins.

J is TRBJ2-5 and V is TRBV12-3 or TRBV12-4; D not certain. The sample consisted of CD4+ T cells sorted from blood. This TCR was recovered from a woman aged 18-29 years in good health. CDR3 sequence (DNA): TGTGCCAGCAGTTTAAAGTTGGAGACCCAGTACTTC. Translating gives CASSLKLETQYF.